This TCR beta chain was recorded in a study of cytomegalovirus exposure and HLA in healthy donors. PCR was performed using 60 Vbeta and 13 Jbeta primers. The method was immunoSEQ multiplex PCR; TCRdb's version includes in-frame clones alone and lacks a portion of them. The table shows around 140,000 clones, with 77% occurring only once. Trimming took 5 bases from V and 1 from J; bases not matched to a gene: 1. CDR1 is SGHVS, CDR2 FQNEAQ, per germline. The CDR3 is 13 residues long. The TCR sequence derives from a woman between 40 and 50 years old in good health and CMV-seronegative. The sequencing sample was made of PBMCs. The genes are TRBV7-8 and TRBJ2-7; TRBD2 aligns across 8 bases. CDR3 protein: CASSGGGSYEQYF. CDR3 nucleotide sequence: TGTGCCAGCAGCGGCGGGGGGTCCTACGAGCAGTACTTC.